This T cell receptor (beta chain) was captured in a study of blood T cell repertoires in COVID-19. This clone has more than one count but fewer than ten. TCRdb keeps only in-frame clones here, not all; method: immunoSEQ multiplex PCR. Here the sample spans some 180,000 clones, 88% being singletons. The germline V gene has CDR1 SSHAT and CDR2 FNYEAQ (reference sequence). This CDR3 spans 14 amino acids. V was trimmed by 4 bases and J by 5 bases, leaving 11 bases between them. The chain carries TRBV7-7 and TRBJ2-2; D possibly corresponds to TRBD1 (5 bases). The sample was peripheral blood. The sequence derives from a man in his forties or fifties who had recovered from COVID-19. The CDR3 loop reads CASSWGPKTGELFF. For the CDR3, the DNA is TGTGCCAGCAGCTGGGGCCCTAAGACCGGGGAGCTGTTTTTT. Complete variable domain (other parts from reference TRBV7-7 and TRBJ2-2): GAGVSQSPRYKVTKRGQDVTLRCDPISSHATLYWYQQALGQGPEFLTYFNYEAQPDKSGLPSDRFSAERPEGSISTLTIQRTEQRDSAMYRCASSWGPKTGELFFGEGSRLTVL.